These 8 T cell receptor beta chains were all obtained from the same sample, sequenced in a study of CD8 T cells in ankylosing spondylitis. MiXCR, applied by TCRdb to the 5' RACE reads, yields one record per CDR3 protein. The data contain about 160,000 distinct CDR3 sequences, 44% of them singletons. Sequenced: synovial fluid, either unsorted or a sorted T cell fraction (not recorded which). These receptors were obtained from a male donor with ankylosing spondylitis.

The chain combines TRBV12-3 or TRBV12-4 with TRBJ1-4; D is unclear. Trimming removed 4 bases from V and 0 bases from J, with 9 bases in between. CDR3 length: 15 residues. The CDR3 here is CASSSGPATNEKLFF. In nucleotides, the CDR3 is TGTGCCAGCAGTTCCGGACCGGCAACTAATGAAAAACTGTTTTTT.

This rearrangement joins TRBV20-1 to TRBJ2-1, with unresolved D. Per germline, CDR1 DFQATT and CDR2 SNEGSKA (reference sequence). V lost 3 bases to trimming and J lost 3 bases, with 12 bases between them. The CDR3 is made up of 14 amino acids. The CDR3 spells CSASLGSDYNEQFF. The CDR3 nucleotides read TGCAGTGCTAGCCTAGGGTCGGACTACAATGAGCAGTTCTTC.

The chain uses TRBV11-2 and TRBJ2-3; D gene ambiguous. V dropped 4 bases and J dropped 2 bases, with 16 bases sitting between them. This CDR3 is built from 16 residues. Looked up from germline, CDR1 is SGHAT and CDR2 is FQNNGV. CDR3 sequence reads: CASSSLTWPATDTQYF. The CDR3 region has the DNA TGTGCCAGCAGCTCCCTGACGTGGCCCGCCACAGATACGCAGTATTTT.

This sequence joins TRBV5-1 and TRBJ2-7; 9 nucleotides agree with TRBD1. The J segment lost 2 bases and the V segment lost 3 bases, leaving 6 bases of the junction unmatched. The CDR3 length is 15 residues. Looked up from germline, CDR1 is SGHRS and CDR2 is YFSETQ. The CDR3 protein is CASSWGDRATYEQYF. The CDR3 DNA follows: TGCGCCAGCAGCTGGGGGGACAGGGCTACCTACGAGCAGTACTTC.

This chain uses TRBV29-1 with TRBJ1-1; 9 bases are a match to TRBD1. V trimming: 3 bases; J trimming: 4 bases; junction bases outside the gene matches: 6. Germline CDR1 and CDR2: SQVTM and ANQGSEA. The CDR3 extends over 14 amino acids. This CDR3 is CSVDSTGGATEAFF. CDR3 DNA sequence: TGCAGCGTTGACTCGACAGGGGGAGCCACTGAAGCTTTCTTT.

V usage is TRBV7-3 and J usage is TRBJ1-1; D remains unclear. This CDR3 is 14 amino acids long. V lost 2 bases and J 0 bases, leaving 7 bases between the germline ends. Germline V gene data show CDR1 as SGHTA and CDR2 as FQGTGA. CDR3 DNA sequence: TGTGCCAGCAGCTTATTTGGGATGAACACTGAAGCTTTCTTT. This translates into CASSLFGMNTEAFF.

The chain combines TRBV11-2 with TRBJ1-5; D gene unclear. The germline gives CDR1 SGHAT, CDR2 FQNNGV. Trimming stripped 7 bases from V and 0 bases from J, with 13 bases between. The CDR3 consists of 15 residues. In DNA, the CDR3 is TGTGCCAGCATCTACCAGGATCATAGCAATCAGCCCCAGCATTTT. Amino acid sequence: CASIYQDHSNQPQHF.

This clonotype occurred a few times. CDR3 in DNA: TGCGCCAGCAGCCAAGTCCCTGGGGAGCTGTTTTTT. It encodes CASSQVPGELFF. The chain employs TRBV4-1 and TRBJ2-2, with D hard to call. Trimming cost V 1 base and J 8 bases, with 5 bases left between them. The germline V gene has CDR1 MGHRA and CDR2 YSYEKL. This CDR3 spans 12 amino acids.